This record concerns one T cell receptor (beta chain) sequence. Its antigen is still unknown. An Oncomine TCR Beta short-read assay was used to sequence the DNA from cultured CD4+ T cells. The source of extracted genomic DNA was cultured CD4+ T cells. Each CDR3 protein is one row after TCRdb ran MiXCR on the PCR reads. The table includes around 11,000 distinct CDR3 sequences, about 23% detected once. With 2 bases removed from V and 2 bases from J, the gap between germline ends came to 10 bases. This CDR3 region has 15 residues. The V gene's germline CDR1 is SNHLY and CDR2 FYNNEI. This sample was taken from a study of vaccination and CD4 T cells after COVID-19. Findings and caveats of the study: Convalescent patients displayed a median around 88% of reactive clones emerging only post-vaccination.

Treatment noted: 10-day PBMC culture with coronavirus spike peptide pools or control peptides (ViraFEST assay). The V and J genes are TRBV2 and TRBJ2-1; TRBD2 is a possible D gene (6 bases). This receptor was taken from a human donor who received a COVID-19 vaccine. Source: CD4+ T cells from blood, cultured in vitro, taken before SARS-CoV-2 vaccination. The CDR3 DNA sequence: TGTGCCAGCAGTGAACGGCGGGGAGCCTACAATGAGCAGTTCTTC. Its translation: CASSERRGAYNEQFF.